This T cell receptor (beta chain) stems from a study of post-analysis software for immune sequencing data. Study results and limitations: Controls showed significantly higher normalized Chao1 diversity than did multiple sclerosis patients. Roughly five TRBV segments, including TRBV5-6, TRBV5-1 and TRBV20-1, were more frequent in patients than controls.

Germline-derived CDR1 and CDR2 are SGHTA and FQGNSA. The CDR3 contains 16 residues. V was clipped by 5 bases and J by 3 bases, with 14 bases between them. cDNA libraries of TCR beta carried unique molecular identifiers. Input populations of about 0.85 to 11 million T cells gave rise to some 500,000 cDNA molecules. TCRdb reprocessed the PCR reads via MiXCR and lists one record per CDR3 protein. The profile covers 380,000 or so distinct CDR3 sequences, with roughly 38% appearing a single time and 13% taken by the ten largest. Comments on this clonotype: Antigen unknown.

The sequencing sample was made of blood. This sequence was found in a girl between 10 and 17 years old with multiple sclerosis. The chain carries TRBV7-2 and TRBJ1-6; possible D gene TRBD1, 6 bases. This CDR3 reads CASSLVGGLYNSPLHF. CDR3 DNA: TGTGCCAGCAGCCTAGTGGGGGGGCTCTATAATTCACCCCTCCACTTT.